Presented here are 2 T cell receptor beta chains from one specimen sequenced in a study of blood T cell repertoires in COVID-19. TCRdb keeps only in-frame clones here, not all; method: immunoSEQ multiplex PCR. The repertoire holds around 270,000 clones, less than 90% seen once, with 1.5% to 1.9% in the top ten. The sequencing input was peripheral blood. The receptors come from a woman aged 40 to 50 who had recovered from COVID-19.

The gene calls are TRBV11-3 and TRBJ2-1; tentative D call: TRBD1 (6 bases). Germline-derived CDR1 and CDR2 are SGHNT and YENEEA. V shed 0 bases and J shed 5 bases, with 14 bases lying between them. This CDR3 spans 16 amino acids. The CDR3 loop reads CASSLDVGAGHNEQFF. The CDR3 DNA is TGTGCCAGCAGCTTAGATGTGGGGGCCGGCCACAATGAGCAGTTCTTC.

The rearrangement links TRBV19 to TRBJ1-4; TRBD1 is a possible D gene (6 bases). Germline loops: CDR1 LNHDA, CDR2 SQIVND (reference sequence). The CDR3 has 15 amino acids. The V gene lost 3 bases and the J gene lost 4 bases, with 12 bases spanning the gap. The CDR3 is CASSISTGRNEKLFF. CDR3 DNA: TGTGCCAGTAGTATTTCCACAGGGCGTAATGAAAAACTGTTTTTT.